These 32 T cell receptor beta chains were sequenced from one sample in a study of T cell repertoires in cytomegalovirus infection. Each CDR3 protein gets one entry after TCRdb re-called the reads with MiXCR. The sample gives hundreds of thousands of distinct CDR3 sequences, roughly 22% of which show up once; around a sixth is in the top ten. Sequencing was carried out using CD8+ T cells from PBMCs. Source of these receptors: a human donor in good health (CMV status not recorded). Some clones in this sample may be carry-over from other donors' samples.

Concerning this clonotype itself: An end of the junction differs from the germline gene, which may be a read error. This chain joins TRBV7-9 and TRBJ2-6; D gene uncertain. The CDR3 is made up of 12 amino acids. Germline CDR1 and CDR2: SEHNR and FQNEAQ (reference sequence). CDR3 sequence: CARLTGVNVLTF. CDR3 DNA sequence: TGTGCCAGACTTACTGGGGTCAACGTCCTGACTTTC.

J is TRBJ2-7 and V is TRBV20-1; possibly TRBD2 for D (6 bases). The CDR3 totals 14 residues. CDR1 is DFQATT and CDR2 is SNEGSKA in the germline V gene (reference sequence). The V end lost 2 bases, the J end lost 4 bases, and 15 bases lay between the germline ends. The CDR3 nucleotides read TGCAGTGCTAGACAAGGCGCCGCGGGATACGAGCAGTACTTC. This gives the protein CSARQGAAGYEQYF.

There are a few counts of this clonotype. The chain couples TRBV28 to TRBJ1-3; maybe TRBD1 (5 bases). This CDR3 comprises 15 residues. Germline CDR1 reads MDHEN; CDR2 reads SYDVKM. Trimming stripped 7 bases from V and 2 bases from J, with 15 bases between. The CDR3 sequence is CASTSRSGAGNTIYF. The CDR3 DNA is TGTGCCAGCACCTCTCGATCGGGGGCTGGAAACACCATATATTTT. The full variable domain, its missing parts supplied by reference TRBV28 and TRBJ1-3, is DVKVTQSSRYLVKRTGEKVFLECVQDMDHENMFWYRQDPGLGLRLIYFSYDVKMKEKGDIPEGYSVSREKKERFSLILESASTNQTSMYLCASTSRSGAGNTIYFGEGSWLTVV.

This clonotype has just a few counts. This CDR3 is CASSFSWQGPYEQYF. The CDR3 DNA reads TGTGCCAGCAGCTTTAGTTGGCAGGGGCCCTACGAGCAGTACTTC. The chain carries TRBV11-2 and TRBJ2-7, with D possibly being TRBD1 (6 bases). Trimming removed 3 bases at V and 2 bases at J, with 14 bases between. Germline assignment: CDR1 SGHAT and CDR2 FQNNGV. This CDR3 is built from 15 residues.

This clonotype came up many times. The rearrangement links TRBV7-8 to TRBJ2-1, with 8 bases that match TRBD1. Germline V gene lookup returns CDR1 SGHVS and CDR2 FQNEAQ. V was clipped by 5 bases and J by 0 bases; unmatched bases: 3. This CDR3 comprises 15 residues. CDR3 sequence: CASSDRGISYNEQFF. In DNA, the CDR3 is TGTGCCAGCAGCGACAGGGGCATCTCCTACAATGAGCAGTTCTTC. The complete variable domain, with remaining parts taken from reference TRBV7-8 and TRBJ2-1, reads GAGVSQSPRYKVAKRGQDVALRCDPISGHVSLFWYQQALGQGPEFLTYFQNEAQLDKSGLPSDRFFAERPEGSVSTLKIQRTQQEDSAVYLCASSDRGISYNEQFFGPGTRLTVL.

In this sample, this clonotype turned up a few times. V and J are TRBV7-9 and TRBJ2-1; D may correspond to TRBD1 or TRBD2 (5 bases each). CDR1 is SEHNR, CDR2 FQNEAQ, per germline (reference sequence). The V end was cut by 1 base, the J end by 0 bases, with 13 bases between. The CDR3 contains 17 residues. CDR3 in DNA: TGTGCCAGCAGCTTAGGGGAAGGGGAGAGCTCCTACAATGAGCAGTTCTTC. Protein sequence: CASSLGEGESSYNEQFF.

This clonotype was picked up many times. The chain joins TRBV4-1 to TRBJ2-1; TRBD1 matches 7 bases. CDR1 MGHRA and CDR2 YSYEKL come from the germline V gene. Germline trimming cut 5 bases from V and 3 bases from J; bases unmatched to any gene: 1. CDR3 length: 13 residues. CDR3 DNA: TGCGCCAGCAGCTGGGACAGCTACAATGAGCAGTTCTTC. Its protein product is CASSWDSYNEQFF.

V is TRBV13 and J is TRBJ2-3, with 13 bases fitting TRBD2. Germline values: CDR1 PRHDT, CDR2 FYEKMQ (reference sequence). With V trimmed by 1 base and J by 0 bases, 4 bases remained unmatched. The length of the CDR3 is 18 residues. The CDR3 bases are TGTGCCAGCAGCTTAGCACTAGCGGGGGGGACTAGCACAGATACGCAGTATTTT. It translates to CASSLALAGGTSTDTQYF. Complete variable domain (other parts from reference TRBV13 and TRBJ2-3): AAGVIQSPRHLIKEKRETATLKCYPIPRHDTVYWYQQGPGQDPQFLISFYEKMQSDKGSIPDRFSAQQFSDYHSELNMSSLELGDSALYFCASSLALAGGTSTDTQYFGPGTRLTVL.

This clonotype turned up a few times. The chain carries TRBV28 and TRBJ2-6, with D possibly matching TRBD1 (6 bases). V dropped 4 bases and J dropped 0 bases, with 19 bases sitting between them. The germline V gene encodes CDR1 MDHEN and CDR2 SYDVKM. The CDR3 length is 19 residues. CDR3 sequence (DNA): TGTGCCAGCAGTTCCTCTGTCGTGGGGGCGGCCTCTGGGGCCAACGTCCTGACTTTC. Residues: CASSSSVVGAASGANVLTF.

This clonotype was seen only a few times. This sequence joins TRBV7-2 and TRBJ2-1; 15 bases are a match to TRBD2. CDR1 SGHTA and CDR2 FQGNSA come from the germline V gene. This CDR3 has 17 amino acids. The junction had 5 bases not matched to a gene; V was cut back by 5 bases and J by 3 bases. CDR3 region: CASSTTGLAGGYNEQFF. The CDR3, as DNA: TGTGCCAGCAGCACAACGGGACTAGCGGGGGGCTACAATGAGCAGTTCTTC.

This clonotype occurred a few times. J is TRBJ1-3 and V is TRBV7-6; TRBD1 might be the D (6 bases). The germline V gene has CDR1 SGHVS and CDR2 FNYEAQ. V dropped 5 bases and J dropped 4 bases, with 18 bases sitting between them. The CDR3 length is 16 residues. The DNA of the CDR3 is TGTGCCAGCAGCCCAAAGGGGGGGGCAAGAGGAAACACCATATATTTT. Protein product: CASSPKGGARGNTIYF.

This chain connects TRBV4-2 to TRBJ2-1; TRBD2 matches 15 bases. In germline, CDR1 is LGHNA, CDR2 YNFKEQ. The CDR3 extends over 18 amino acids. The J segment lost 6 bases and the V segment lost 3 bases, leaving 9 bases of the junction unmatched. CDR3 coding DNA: TGTGCCAGCAGCCACCTAGTCCCGGGACTAGCGGGGGGCAATGAGCAGTTCTTC. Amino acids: CASSHLVPGLAGGNEQFF.

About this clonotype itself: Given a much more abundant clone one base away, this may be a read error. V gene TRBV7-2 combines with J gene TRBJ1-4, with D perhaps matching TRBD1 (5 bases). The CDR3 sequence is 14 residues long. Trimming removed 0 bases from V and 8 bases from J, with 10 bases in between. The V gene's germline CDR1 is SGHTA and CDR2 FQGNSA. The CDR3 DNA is TGTGCCAGCAGCTTAGCTGGGGGATGCGAAAAACTGTTTTTT. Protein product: CASSLAGGCEKLFF. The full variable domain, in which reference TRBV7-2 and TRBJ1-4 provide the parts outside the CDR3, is GAGVSQSPSNKVTEKGKDVELRCDPISGHTALYWYRQSLGQGLEFLIYFQGNSAPDKSGLPSDRFSAERTGGSVSTLTIQRTQQEDSAVYLCASSLAGGCEKLFFGSGTQLSVL.

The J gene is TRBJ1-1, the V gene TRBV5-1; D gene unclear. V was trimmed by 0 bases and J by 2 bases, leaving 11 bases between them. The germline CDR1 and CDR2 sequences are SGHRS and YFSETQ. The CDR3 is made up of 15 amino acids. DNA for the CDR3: TGCGCCAGCAGCTTGGCCGGGGTGGACAACACTGAAGCTTTCTTT. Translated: CASSLAGVDNTEAFF.

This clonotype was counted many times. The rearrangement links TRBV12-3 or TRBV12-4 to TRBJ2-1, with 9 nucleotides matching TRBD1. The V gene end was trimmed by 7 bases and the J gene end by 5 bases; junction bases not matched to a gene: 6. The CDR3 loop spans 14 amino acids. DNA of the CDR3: TGTGCCAGCAATCTACAGGGGGCAAACAATGAGCAGTTCTTC. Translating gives CASNLQGANNEQFF.

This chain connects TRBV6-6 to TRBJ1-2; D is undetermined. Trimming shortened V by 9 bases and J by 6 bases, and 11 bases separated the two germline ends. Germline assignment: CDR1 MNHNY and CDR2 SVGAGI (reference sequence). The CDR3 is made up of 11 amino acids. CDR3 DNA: TGTGCCAGTGGCCCTAGGGATGGCTACACCTTC. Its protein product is CASGPRDGYTF.

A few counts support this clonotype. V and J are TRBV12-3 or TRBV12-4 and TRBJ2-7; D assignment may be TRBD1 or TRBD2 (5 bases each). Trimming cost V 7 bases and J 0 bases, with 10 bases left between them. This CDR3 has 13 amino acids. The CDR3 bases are TGTGCCAGCAAAAGGGACCCCTCCTACGAGCAGTACTTC. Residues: CASKRDPSYEQYF.

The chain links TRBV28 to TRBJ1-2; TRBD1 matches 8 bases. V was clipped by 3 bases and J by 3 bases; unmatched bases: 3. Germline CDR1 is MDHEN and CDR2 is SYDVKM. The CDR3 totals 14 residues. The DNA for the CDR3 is TGTGCCAGCAGTTTCGCGGACAGGGACTATGGCTACACCTTC. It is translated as CASSFADRDYGYTF.

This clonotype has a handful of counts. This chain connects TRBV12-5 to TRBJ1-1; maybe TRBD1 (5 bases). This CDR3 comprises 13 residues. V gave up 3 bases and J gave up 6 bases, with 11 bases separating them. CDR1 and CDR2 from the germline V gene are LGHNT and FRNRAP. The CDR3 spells CASGFWGRPEAFF. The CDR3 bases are TGTGCTAGTGGTTTTTGGGGGAGACCTGAAGCTTTCTTT.

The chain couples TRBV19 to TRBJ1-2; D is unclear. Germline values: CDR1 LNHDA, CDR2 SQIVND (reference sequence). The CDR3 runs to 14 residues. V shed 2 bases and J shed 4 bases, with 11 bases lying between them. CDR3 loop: CASSIPAGSYGYTF. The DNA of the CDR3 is TGTGCCAGTAGTATACCCGCGGGGAGCTATGGCTACACCTTC.

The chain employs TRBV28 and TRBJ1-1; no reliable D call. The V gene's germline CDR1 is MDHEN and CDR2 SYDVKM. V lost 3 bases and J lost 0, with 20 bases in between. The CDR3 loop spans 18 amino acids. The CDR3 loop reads CASSFDGQDEFLNTEAFF. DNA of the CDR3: TGTGCCAGCAGTTTCGACGGGCAGGACGAATTTCTGAACACTGAAGCTTTCTTT.

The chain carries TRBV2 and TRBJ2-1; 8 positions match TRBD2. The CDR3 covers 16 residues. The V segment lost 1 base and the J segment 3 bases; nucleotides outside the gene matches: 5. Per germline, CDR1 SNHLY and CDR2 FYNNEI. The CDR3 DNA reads TGTGCCAGCAGTGAAGAGTTACTAGCGGTCTACAATGAGCAGTTCTTC. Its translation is CASSEELLAVYNEQFF.

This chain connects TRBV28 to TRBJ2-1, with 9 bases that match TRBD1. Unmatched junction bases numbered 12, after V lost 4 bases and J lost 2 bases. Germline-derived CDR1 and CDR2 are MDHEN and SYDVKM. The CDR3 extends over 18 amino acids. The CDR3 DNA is TGTGCCAGCAGTTCTATTTTAAGCGGGACAGGGACCTACAATGAGCAGTTCTTC. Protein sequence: CASSSILSGTGTYNEQFF.

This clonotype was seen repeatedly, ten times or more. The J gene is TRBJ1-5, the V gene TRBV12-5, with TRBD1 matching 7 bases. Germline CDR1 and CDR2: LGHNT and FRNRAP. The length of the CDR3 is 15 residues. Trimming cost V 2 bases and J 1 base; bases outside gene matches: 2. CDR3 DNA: TGTGCTAGTGGTTTGACAGGGGAAAGCAATCAGCCCCAGCATTTT. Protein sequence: CASGLTGESNQPQHF.

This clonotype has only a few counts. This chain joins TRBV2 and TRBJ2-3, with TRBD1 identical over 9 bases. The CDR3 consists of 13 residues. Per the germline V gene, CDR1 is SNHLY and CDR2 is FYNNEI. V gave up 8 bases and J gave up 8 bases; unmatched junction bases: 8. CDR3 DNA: TGTGCCAGCTCCTTTCCGGGACAGGGTACGCAGTATTTT. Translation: CASSFPGQGTQYF.

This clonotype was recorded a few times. CDR3 protein: CASNPGRFNTEAFF. In nucleotides, the CDR3 is TGTGCCAGCAATCCCGGACGGTTCAACACTGAAGCTTTCTTT. The chain is built from TRBV19 and TRBJ1-1; D remains ambiguous. V lost 9 bases to trimming and J lost 2 bases, with 16 bases between them. Germline V gene data show CDR1 as LNHDA and CDR2 as SQIVND (reference sequence). CDR3 length: 14 residues.

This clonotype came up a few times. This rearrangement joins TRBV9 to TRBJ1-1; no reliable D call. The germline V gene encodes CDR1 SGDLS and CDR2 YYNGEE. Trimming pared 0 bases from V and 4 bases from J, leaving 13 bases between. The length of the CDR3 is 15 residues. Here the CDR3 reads CASSVDGSPGTEAFF. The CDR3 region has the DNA TGTGCCAGCAGCGTAGATGGGAGCCCCGGCACTGAAGCTTTCTTT.

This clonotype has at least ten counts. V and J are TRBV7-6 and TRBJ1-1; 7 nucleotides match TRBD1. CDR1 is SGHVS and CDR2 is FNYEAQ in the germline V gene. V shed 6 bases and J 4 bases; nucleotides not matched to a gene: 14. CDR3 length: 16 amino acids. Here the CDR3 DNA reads TGTGCCAGCAGTTCTAGCGGGGTAGGGGGCGTCACTGAAGCTTTCTTT. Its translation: CASSSSGVGGVTEAFF.

This chain's CDR3 is CASSPGLVGLNEQFF. In DNA, the CDR3 is TGTGCCAGCAGCCCGGGACTAGTGGGGTTAAATGAGCAGTTCTTC. The chain has TRBV7-6 and TRBJ2-1; 8 bases align to TRBD2. CDR1 SGHVS and CDR2 FNYEAQ come from the germline V gene. CDR3 length: 15 residues. Trimming cost V 5 bases and J 7 bases; bases outside gene matches: 10.

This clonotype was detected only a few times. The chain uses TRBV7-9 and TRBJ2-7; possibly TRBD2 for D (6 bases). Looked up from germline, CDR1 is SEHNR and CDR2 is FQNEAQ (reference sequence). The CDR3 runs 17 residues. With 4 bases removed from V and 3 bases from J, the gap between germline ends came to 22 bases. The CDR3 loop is CASSSPEGRSGRYEQYF. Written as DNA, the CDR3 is TGTGCCAGCAGCTCCCCGGAAGGGCGGAGCGGGCGCTACGAGCAGTACTTC.

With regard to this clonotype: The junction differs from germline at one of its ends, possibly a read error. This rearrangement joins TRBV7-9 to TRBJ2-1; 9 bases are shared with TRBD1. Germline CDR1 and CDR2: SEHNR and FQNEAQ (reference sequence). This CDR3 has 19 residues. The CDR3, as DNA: TGTGCCAGCAGCTCTCCGGGACAGGGTACGTTCTATTTGAACAATGAGCAGTTGTTC. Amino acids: CASSSPGQGTFYLNNEQLF.

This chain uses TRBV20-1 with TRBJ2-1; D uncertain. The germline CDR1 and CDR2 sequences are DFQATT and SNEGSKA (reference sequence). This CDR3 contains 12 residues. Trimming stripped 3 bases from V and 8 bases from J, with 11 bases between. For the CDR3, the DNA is TGCAGTGCTAGGTGGATGGCAGATGAGCAGTTCTTC. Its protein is CSARWMADEQFF.